This entry lists 27 T cell receptor beta chains sequenced from one sample in a study of T cell repertoires in cytomegalovirus infection. TCRdb re-derived calls from the reads in MiXCR, one entry per CDR3 protein. The sample yields roughly 120,000 distinct CDR3 sequences, 29% seen once. Their antigen targets remain unknown. The input for sequencing was CD8+ T cells from cultured PBMCs, taken from culture after CMV antigen stimulation. All receptors derive from a human donor in good health (CMV status not recorded). Some clones in this sample may be carry-over from other donors' samples.

The chain employs TRBV9 and TRBJ2-1, with D uncertain. V was cut by 7 bases and J by 3 bases, with 11 bases left in between. The germline CDR1 and CDR2 sequences are SGDLS and YYNGEE. The CDR3 spans 13 residues. The CDR3: CASLGYFYNEQFF. The CDR3 DNA reads TGTGCCAGCCTCGGTTACTTCTACAATGAGCAGTTCTTC.

This clonotype occurred once. At one of its ends the junction is not consistent with the germline gene, which may arise from a read error. The chain's CDR3 is CASSITTRGFHNERFF. The CDR3 DNA reads as TGTGCCAGTAGTATAACAACCAGGGGTTTCCACAATGAGCGGTTCTTC. The chain couples TRBV19 to TRBJ2-1, with D possibly TRBD1 on 6 matching bases. In germline, CDR1 is LNHDA, CDR2 SQIVND (reference sequence). This CDR3 is 16 amino acids long.

The DNA for the CDR3 is TGTGCCAGCGCCAGGGATGGCAATCAGCCCCAGCATTTT. Its protein product is CASARDGNQPQHF. The genes are TRBV12-3 or TRBV12-4 and TRBJ1-5; perhaps TRBD1 as D (5 bases). V was shortened by 8 bases and J by 2 bases, with 10 bases between the two germline ends. The CDR3 is 13 residues long.

The chain carries TRBV6-4 and TRBJ2-1, with 10 bases matching TRBD2. The germline gives CDR1 MRHNA, CDR2 SNTAGT. V dropped 3 bases and J dropped 8; count of bases not matched to a gene: 4. This CDR3 region has 14 residues. DNA for the CDR3: TGTGCCAGCAGTGAGAGCGGGGGGGCTGATGAGCAGTTCTTC. Translated, it gives CASSESGGADEQFF.

The chain joins TRBV6-6 to TRBJ2-5; D is ambiguous. The germline CDR1 and CDR2 sequences are MNHNY and SVGAGI (reference sequence). The CDR3 contains 14 residues. Trimming shortened V by 5 bases and J by 4 bases, and 14 bases separated the two germline ends. CDR3 DNA sequence: TGTGCCAGCAGTACCCCCTTGGTTAGAGAGACCCAGTACTTC. This encodes CASSTPLVRETQYF.

The V call is TRBV18, the J call TRBJ1-2; the match to TRBD1 covers 7 bases. CDR3 length: 13 residues. J lost 2 bases, V lost 6 bases, and 3 bases had no gene match. In germline, CDR1 is KGHSH, CDR2 LQKENI. The CDR3 loop is CASSEQGNYGYTF. The CDR3 coding sequence is TGTGCCAGCTCGGAACAGGGGAACTATGGCTACACCTTC.

This clonotype has only a few counts. This chain joins TRBV28 and TRBJ1-5, with D possibly being TRBD1 (5 bases). Germline CDR1 and CDR2: MDHEN and SYDVKM. The CDR3 runs 15 residues. Trimming pared 2 bases from V and 1 base from J, leaving 9 bases between. The CDR3 DNA sequence: TGTGCCAGCAGTTTAAGTGAGGGGAGCAATCAGCCCCAGCATTTT. As protein: CASSLSEGSNQPQHF.

V and J are TRBV19 and TRBJ2-3; D not resolved. The CDR3 consists of 13 residues. V was shortened by 2 bases and J by 4 bases, with 7 bases between the two germline ends. CDR1 LNHDA and CDR2 SQIVND come from the germline V gene (reference sequence). Written as DNA, the CDR3 is TGTGCCAGTAGTATACTCCCGGCAGATACGCAGTATTTT. Amino acid sequence: CASSILPADTQYF.

This clonotype has a handful of counts. The chain joins TRBV2 to TRBJ2-3; D is undetermined. The V and J ends lost 8 bases and 2 bases respectively, with 11 bases between them. In germline, CDR1 is SNHLY, CDR2 FYNNEI. The CDR3 loop spans 13 amino acids. The CDR3 here is CASRLIVTDTQYF. The CDR3 DNA reads TGTGCCAGCCGACTGATCGTCACAGATACGCAGTATTTT. Full variable domain (missing parts from reference TRBV2 and TRBJ2-3): EPEVTQTPSHQVTQMGQEVILRCVPISNHLYFYWYRQILGQKVEFLVSFYNNEISEKSEIFDDQFSVERPDGSNFTLKIRSTKLEDSAMYFCASRLIVTDTQYFGPGTRLTVL.

This clonotype showed up many times. V and J are TRBV4-1 and TRBJ1-4, with D hard to call. Per the germline V gene, CDR1 is MGHRA and CDR2 is YSYEKL. The CDR3 extends over 14 amino acids. V gave up 0 bases and J gave up 5 bases, with 7 bases separating them. CDR3 residues: CASSQEISNEKLFF. In nucleotides, the CDR3 is TGCGCCAGCAGCCAAGAGATTTCCAATGAAAAACTGTTTTTT.

The V gene is TRBV7-8, the J gene TRBJ1-1; unclear D gene. Germline-derived CDR1 and CDR2 are SGHVS and FQNEAQ. Trimming cost V 4 bases and J 1 base, with 13 bases left between them. The CDR3 sequence is 15 residues long. The CDR3 DNA follows: TGTGCCAGCAGCTCCCCGTGGAGAGAGAACACTGAAGCTTTCTTT. Its translation: CASSSPWRENTEAFF.

The chain uses TRBV18 and TRBJ2-1; D gene unclear. The CDR3 consists of 14 residues. Germline lookup yields CDR1 KGHSH and CDR2 LQKENI. V was clipped by 1 base and J by 0 bases, with 4 bases between them. CDR3 sequence reads: CASSPRDSYNEQFF. DNA for the CDR3: TGTGCCAGCTCACCACGGGACTCCTACAATGAGCAGTTCTTC. The full variable domain, completed using reference TRBV18 and TRBJ2-1, is NAGVMQNPRHLVRRRGQEARLRCSPMKGHSHVYWYRQLPEEGLKFMVYLQKENIIDESGMPKERFSAEFPKEGPSILRIQQVVRGDSAAYFCASSPRDSYNEQFFGPGTRLTVL.

This clonotype was observed at least ten times. The chain couples TRBV7-9 to TRBJ1-1, with D hard to call. Germline assignment: CDR1 SEHNR and CDR2 FQNEAQ (reference sequence). The CDR3 totals 18 residues. V was clipped by 0 bases and J by 1 base, with 18 bases between them. DNA of the CDR3: TGTGCCAGCAGCTTAGCGCTAATTTCGGTAGGAGGGAACACTGAAGCTTTCTTT. Amino acid sequence: CASSLALISVGGNTEAFF.

This clonotype has only a few counts. In DNA, the CDR3 is TGTGCCAGCAGGAGCGGCAACACAGATACGCAGTATTTT. Residues: CASRSGNTDTQYF. J is TRBJ2-3 and V is TRBV9; possible D gene TRBD2, 5 bases. V was pared by 5 bases and J by 2 bases, with 9 bases between. Looked up from germline, CDR1 is SGDLS and CDR2 is YYNGEE. The CDR3 extends over 13 amino acids.

V gene TRBV11-2 combines with J gene TRBJ2-1; either TRBD1 or TRBD2 may fit D (5 bases each). Germline values: CDR1 SGHAT, CDR2 FQNNGV. Trimming cost V 5 bases and J 7 bases, with 15 bases left between them. This CDR3 is built from 14 residues. CDR3 protein: CASSPRDLGNEQFF. The CDR3 bases are TGTGCCAGCAGCCCCCGGGACCTTGGGAATGAGCAGTTCTTC. The entire variable domain, with the rest obtained from reference TRBV11-2 and TRBJ2-1, is as follows: EAGVAQSPRYKIIEKRQSVAFWCNPISGHATLYWYQQILGQGPKLLIQFQNNGVVDDSQLPKDRFSAERLKGVDSTLKIQPAKLEDSAVYLCASSPRDLGNEQFFGPGTRLTVL.

Comments on this clonotype: This sequence may be a read error, since a much larger clone differs from it by one base. This CDR3 fails to terminate in the conserved phenylalanine or tryptophan, so it likely reflects a read error. The rearrangement uses TRBV6-1 and TRBJ2-4; 8 bases line up with TRBD1. Losses at the gene ends were 3 bases for V and 0 bases for J; bases not matched to a gene: 10. The CDR3 has 18 residues. In germline, CDR1 is MNHNS, CDR2 SASEGT. CDR3: CASSDFTGTGLAKNIQYS. Here the CDR3 DNA reads TGTGCCAGCAGTGATTTTACCGGGACAGGCCTAGCCAAAAACATTCAGTACTCC.

This clonotype has only a few counts. The chain employs TRBV20-1 and TRBJ2-1; TRBD1 might be the D (6 bases). CDR3 length equals 13 residues. Trimming took off 5 bases at V and 3 bases at J, with 11 bases between the two ends. The V gene's germline CDR1 is DFQATT and CDR2 SNEGSKA (reference sequence). CDR3 sequence: CSAHRADYNEQFF. The CDR3 DNA reads TGCAGTGCTCACAGGGCTGACTACAATGAGCAGTTCTTC.

The sample holds a few counts of this clonotype. The chain uses TRBV10-3 and TRBJ1-1; 8 bases agree with TRBD1. The length of the CDR3 is 13 residues. V shed 6 bases and J 3 bases; nucleotides not matched to a gene: 3. Germline V gene sequence: CDR1 ENHRY, CDR2 SYGVKD. CDR3: CAIRDREDTEAFF. CDR3 bases: TGTGCCATCAGGGACAGGGAGGACACTGAAGCTTTCTTT.

J is TRBJ1-5 and V is TRBV12-3 or TRBV12-4; 12 bases fit TRBD1. The CDR3 runs to 15 residues. J lost 7 bases, V lost 3 bases, and 4 bases had no gene match. The CDR3 region is CASSLGQGAWQPQHF. CDR3 coding DNA: TGTGCCAGCAGTTTGGGACAGGGGGCATGGCAGCCCCAGCATTTT.

This sequence joins TRBV12-3 or TRBV12-4 and TRBJ2-2; D is undetermined. This CDR3 has 16 residues. V was pared by 7 bases and J by 0 bases, with 15 bases between. The CDR3 loop reads CASTLDGHANTGELFF. CDR3 coding DNA: TGTGCCAGCACCCTGGACGGTCACGCGAACACCGGGGAGCTGTTTTTT.

The chain recombines TRBV5-8 with TRBJ1-1, with a weak D call TRBD1 (5 bases). This CDR3 contains 13 residues. The V gene's germline CDR1 is SGHTS and CDR2 YDEGEE. The ends were cut back, 0 bases at V and 7 bases at J, with 10 bases in the middle. The CDR3 here is CASSLGGMGEAFF. The CDR3 DNA follows: TGTGCCAGCAGCTTGGGGGGCATGGGTGAAGCTTTCTTT.

The rearrangement links TRBV29-1 to TRBJ2-3, with D uncertain. The V gene lost 4 bases and the J gene lost 4 bases, with 12 bases spanning the gap. The germline V gene has CDR1 SQVTM and CDR2 ANQGSEA. The CDR3 has 13 amino acids. DNA of the CDR3: TGCAGCGTTGTAACGGCCCCTGCAGATACGCAGTATTTT. Its protein product is CSVVTAPADTQYF.

In its sample, this clonotype was seen a few times. This chain connects TRBV12-3 or TRBV12-4 to TRBJ2-7; 9 nucleotides line up with TRBD2. The J segment lost 4 bases and the V segment lost 5 bases, leaving 9 bases of the junction unmatched. The CDR3 extends over 15 amino acids. CDR3 DNA sequence: TGTGCCAGCAGTCCCGCGGGGGGGTTCCAATACGAGCAGTACTTC. It codes for CASSPAGGFQYEQYF.

This clonotype occurred a few times. The chain combines TRBV6-1 with TRBJ1-1; 8 positions agree with TRBD1. Germline CDR1 MNHNS, CDR2 SASEGT. This CDR3 is built from 16 residues. V gave up 3 bases and J gave up 5 bases; unmatched junction bases: 11. This chain's CDR3 is CASSDLTQGAFTEAFF. CDR3 DNA: TGTGCCAGCAGTGACCTGACCCAGGGGGCGTTTACTGAAGCTTTCTTT.

The J gene is TRBJ2-1, the V gene TRBV18, with D possibly TRBD1 on 6 matching bases. The germline gives CDR1 KGHSH, CDR2 LQKENI. Trimming pared 3 bases from V and 5 bases from J, leaving 11 bases between. This CDR3 spans 14 amino acids. The CDR3 region has the DNA TGTGCCAGCTCACCCCCGACAGGAAACAATGAGCAGTTCTTC. Its protein is CASSPPTGNNEQFF.

This clonotype was seen more than once but under ten times. This rearrangement joins TRBV7-6 to TRBJ1-4; D not certain. In germline, CDR1 is SGHVS, CDR2 FNYEAQ. V gave up 5 bases and J gave up 8 bases, with 12 bases separating them. The CDR3 is 13 residues long. CDR3: CASSPRLGEKLFF. Here the CDR3 DNA reads TGTGCCAGCAGCCCCCGTCTCGGGGAAAAACTGTTTTTT.

This clonotype was observed a few times. The chain joins TRBV19 to TRBJ2-3; D call uncertain. Per the germline V gene, CDR1 is LNHDA and CDR2 is SQIVND (reference sequence). The CDR3 extends over 15 amino acids. V was cut by 3 bases and J by 1 base, with 11 bases left in between. The CDR3 here is CASSIVAVGTDTQYF. CDR3 in DNA: TGTGCCAGTAGTATTGTCGCTGTAGGCACAGATACGCAGTATTTT.